This TCR beta chain was observed in a study of T cell repertoires in cytomegalovirus infection. As for the study in general: CMV epitopes that were recently identified and HLA-C-restricted were used alongside well-studied HLA-B-restricted ones.

This clonotype was picked up many times. The antigen is not known. The CDR3 contains 15 residues. The germline V gene encodes CDR1 SGHTA and CDR2 FQGTGA. With 5 bases removed from V and 1 base from J, the gap between germline ends came to 11 bases. Each CDR3 protein gets one entry after TCRdb re-called the reads with MiXCR. The data hold more than 250,000 distinct CDR3 sequences, with approximately 25% observed a single time. The clonotype originates from a human donor in good health (CMV status not recorded). Some clones in this sample may be carry-over from other donors' samples. The chain uses TRBV7-3 and TRBJ2-2, with D maybe TRBD2 (6 bases). The sequences come from cultured PBMCs, collected from culture after CMV antigen stimulation. CDR3 sequence reads: CASSEFSGNTGELFF. The CDR3 DNA follows: TGTGCCAGCAGCGAATTTAGCGGGAACACCGGGGAGCTGTTTTTT. Combining the CDR3 with reference TRBV7-3 and TRBJ2-2 gives the whole variable domain GAGVSQTPSNKVTEKGKYVELRCDPISGHTALYWYRQSLGQGPEFLIYFQGTGAADDSGLPNDRFFAVRPEGSVSTLKIQRTERGDSAVYLCASSEFSGNTGELFFGEGSRLTVL.